The 10 T cell receptor beta chains given below trace back to one sample, sequenced in a study of cytomegalovirus exposure and HLA in healthy donors (dated by TCRdb to the late 2010s). Libraries came from the immunoSEQ multiplex PCR assay. The multiplex PCR relied on a mix of 60 forward primers for TCR Vbeta segments and 13 reverse primers for TCR Jbeta segments. Not all clones reach the TCRdb copy of this immuneACCESS table, which keeps in-frame sequences only. Checked studies attribute under half of the gap to unresolved V genes and leave the rest unexplained. This sample has some 220,000 clones in its table, and approximately 82% of those were observed once. The ten largest clones capture about 0.58% of the sample. Sequenced: PBMCs. The receptors derive from a woman aged 35 to 49 in good health and CMV-seronegative.

The J gene is TRBJ2-7, the V gene TRBV6-5, with 10 positions matching TRBD1. With 2 bases clipped from V and 8 bases from J, the junction kept 9 bases outside the gene matches. CDR3 size: 15 residues. CDR1 and CDR2 from the germline V gene are MNHEY and SVGAGI. The chain's CDR3 is CASSYGTGVRMKQYF. The CDR3 bases are TGTGCCAGCAGTTACGGGACAGGGGTTCGTATGAAGCAGTACTTC.

The rearrangement links TRBV7-2 to TRBJ1-1; weak D call: TRBD1 (5 bases). The CDR3 contains 13 residues. V shed 5 bases and J shed 4 bases, with 11 bases lying between them. The germline gives CDR1 SGHTA, CDR2 FQGNSA. CDR3 protein: CASSSQGATEAFF. CDR3 DNA sequence: TGTGCCAGCAGCAGCCAAGGGGCCACTGAAGCTTTCTTT.

This sequence joins TRBV5-1 and TRBJ1-6; a possible D gene is TRBD1 (5 bases). The CDR3 spans 15 residues. Germline lookup yields CDR1 SGHRS and CDR2 YFSETQ. V lost 4 bases to trimming and J lost 9 bases, with 17 bases between them. The CDR3: CASSPTWGETSPLHF. CDR3 coding DNA: TGCGCCAGCAGCCCGACGTGGGGGGAGACTTCACCCCTCCACTTT.

DNA of the CDR3: TGTGCCAGCTCACCAAATTCGGGGGTAAACGACGAGCAGTACTTC. Protein sequence: CASSPNSGVNDEQYF. The chain recombines TRBV18 with TRBJ2-7; perhaps TRBD2 as D (6 bases). The V end was cut by 2 bases, the J end by 5 bases, with 16 bases between. The CDR3 has 15 residues. Germline lookup yields CDR1 KGHSH and CDR2 LQKENI. Together with reference TRBV18 and TRBJ2-7, the CDR3 gives the full variable domain: NAGVMQNPRHLVRRRGQEARLRCSPMKGHSHVYWYRQLPEEGLKFMVYLQKENIIDESGMPKERFSAEFPKEGPSILRIQQVVRGDSAAYFCASSPNSGVNDEQYFGPGTRLTVT.

The rearrangement links TRBV5-4 to TRBJ1-6, with D possibly matching TRBD1 (5 bases). V was pared by 5 bases and J by 0 bases, with 15 bases between. Germline loops: CDR1 SGHNT, CDR2 YYREEE (reference sequence). The CDR3 contains 17 residues. The CDR3 DNA follows: TGTGCCAGCAGTCCGGGACTCCCAAGCTCCTATAATTCACCCCTCCACTTT. Its translation is CASSPGLPSSYNSPLHF. Full variable domain (missing parts from reference TRBV5-4 and TRBJ1-6): ETGVTQSPTHLIKTRGQQVTLRCSSQSGHNTVSWYQQALGQGPQFIFQYYREEENGRGNFPPRFSGLQFPNYSSELNVNALELDDSALYLCASSPGLPSSYNSPLHFGNGTRLTVT.

The J gene is TRBJ2-3, the V gene TRBV5-1; D is possibly TRBD1 (6 bases). This CDR3 spans 13 amino acids. Germline V CDR1 and CDR2: SGHRS, YFSETQ. V dropped 1 base and J dropped 3 bases, with 6 bases sitting between them. The CDR3 is CASSLTGTDTQYF. The CDR3 nucleotides read TGCGCCAGCAGCTTGACAGGGACAGATACGCAGTATTTT.

The chain carries TRBV18 and TRBJ1-2; D is unclear. The CDR3 consists of 12 residues. Looked up from germline, CDR1 is KGHSH and CDR2 is LQKENI. V lost 4 bases and J 3 bases, leaving 6 bases between the germline ends. The CDR3 loop reads CASSQQHYGYTF. In DNA form, the CDR3 reads TGTGCCAGCTCACAACAACACTATGGCTACACCTTC.

The J gene is TRBJ1-2, the V gene TRBV6-5; D is uncertain. This CDR3 comprises 13 residues. The V and J ends lost 8 bases and 6 bases respectively, with 16 bases between them. Germline-derived CDR1 and CDR2 are MNHEY and SVGAGI. The CDR3 DNA follows: TGTGCCAGCTCCGGGTCATACGGGGATGGCTACACCTTC. Residues: CASSGSYGDGYTF.

The chain links TRBV6-1 to TRBJ1-1; D gene unclear. Germline-derived CDR1 and CDR2 are MNHNS and SASEGT. The CDR3 contains 13 residues. Deletions cut 6 bases from V and 0 bases from J, with 8 bases between. This chain's CDR3 is CASRRAMNTEAFF. In DNA form, the CDR3 reads TGTGCCAGCAGGAGGGCTATGAACACTGAAGCTTTCTTT.

The chain recombines TRBV7-9 with TRBJ1-1, with D uncertain. This CDR3 spans 14 amino acids. V lost 5 bases, J lost 0 bases, and 10 bases lay in between. The germline CDR1 and CDR2 sequences are SEHNR and FQNEAQ (reference sequence). The CDR3 region is CASSPLSLNTEAFF. The CDR3 bases are TGTGCCAGCAGCCCCCTTAGCTTGAACACTGAAGCTTTCTTT.